This TCR beta chain was retrieved from a study of blood T cells in healthy people across ages. Germline V gene sequence: CDR1 LGHNT, CDR2 FRNRAP. Deletions cut 7 bases from V and 3 bases from J, with 6 bases between. CDR3 length: 11 residues. Findings and limits, study-wide: A roughly linear fall in TCR beta diversity per million T cells was seen with increasing age. Both naive CD4+ cell counts and diversity were greater in long-lived donors than in aged donors.

To note about this clonotype: Its cognate antigen is unknown.

Combining a sample-barcoded 5' primer with a J-beta primer mix, a second PCR ran for about 6 to 11 cycles. Every individual sample yielded 2.5 million or more paired-end reads (each containing CDR3). TCRdb ran MiXCR on the 5' RACE reads and lists one entry per CDR3 protein. Of approximately 800,000 distinct CDR3 sequences listed, 55% to 75% were seen once; the top ten hold around 20%. Ten milliliters of peripheral blood were drawn from each donor into EDTA-treated tubes. This clonotype was obtained from a man aged 30 to 39 in good health. The sequencing sample was made of blood. The chain recombines TRBV12-5 with TRBJ1-2; D unclear. CDR3 DNA sequence: TGTGCTAGTGCCCGTCACTATGGCTACACCTTC. It specifies CASARHYGYTF.